This T cell receptor beta chain was recorded in a study of STAT5B mutations in CD4+ large granular lymphocyte leukemia (dated by TCRdb to the early 2020s). About the full investigation: Among healthy controls, the CDR3 'QG' motif was associated with a particular HLA allele. The study compared the TCRbeta repertoires of patients with CD4+ T-cell large granular lymphocyte leukemia against those of healthy blood donors. Flow cytometry on FACSCanto II or FACSVerse confirmed that purified fractions exceeded 95% purity among lymphocytes.

In the case of this clone: Its antigen remains unidentified. No per-base quality is available; no much larger clone lies one base away.

For this chain, trimming is 5 bases at the V end and 13 bases at the J end, and the number of junction bases without a gene match is 18. Sequences SGHAT (CDR1) and FQNNGV (CDR2) are obtained from the germline V gene. The cysteine opens and the phenylalanine closes a CDR3 of 16 amino acids. Solely the CDR3 DNA is kept, with 48 bases framed from the first base. Study-wide conclusions, independent of this receptor: TRBV06-family usage was enriched among the top patient clones (8/27) compared with healthy controls (2/35). Each patient's main leukemic clonotypes were private, but around 25% of these clonotypes showed up at low frequency in the non-leukemic repertoires of other patients. CD4-sorted patient repertoires appeared more clonal than healthy CD4+ repertoires, and this difference persisted after removing the putative leukemic clones. The data were not HLA-matched, and the higher clonality in CD4+ T-LGLL than in CD8+ T-LGLL could be due to the relatively small sample size.

The healthy control group was made up of around 37 blood donors, and the Finnish Red Cross blood service supplied their buffy coats. All TCR-sequenced material derived from peripheral blood: patient blood samples and healthy donor buffy coats. Peripheral blood mononuclear cells were isolated by Ficoll-Hypaque gradient centrifugation. CD4+ cells were purified magnetically from the buffy coats of healthy controls. The Gentra Puregene Cell and Tissue kit was used for genomic DNA extraction, and quantification was performed on a Qubit 2.0 fluorometer. TCRbeta rearrangements were sequenced from genomic DNA using the immunoSEQ assay at survey resolution. In the original analysis: In the TCR sequencing data, the lowest productive clonotype frequency that could be detected was 2.59 x 10-5. Only productive TCRbeta rearrangements, defined as complete and in-frame sequences, were included in the analyses. The clonality of each sample was calculated as Simpson clonality in the immunoSEQ Analyzer version 3.0. Clones were categorized by frequency as very rare, small, medium, large (1-20%) or hyperexpanded (>20%). Generation probabilities were estimated with OLGA 1.2.3, V-gene circos plots were generated with VDJtools, specificities were searched for in VDJdb, and CDR3 motifs were identified with GLIPH. In TCRdb, the immuneACCESS table is reduced to in-frame sequences with V and J assigned. These tables do not hold every clone; where another copy was compared, an unresolved V gene accounts for under half, and the others remain unexplained. V, J and clone size derive from that table, while D and trimming were established from the DNA sequence. A total of 20,000 to 25,000 clones appear in this sample, just under 75% of them only once. Of the sample, around 9.6% falls within the top ten clones.

The V and J segments used are TRBV11-2 and TRBJ1-4; 8 bases in the junction line up with TRBD1. Sequenced: CD4+ T cells from blood buffy coats. This TCR was recovered from a human donor in good health. The DNA is TGTGCCAGCAGCGTACTCACGCCGGACAGGGAGGGGGGACTGTTTTTT. It specifies CASSVLTPDREGGLFF.